This TCR beta chain was found in a study of blood T cell repertoires in COVID-19. Overall study context: PBMCs, B-cell-depleted T cells, or T cells were the source of the cDNA or gDNA that made up the material.

Profiled with immunoSEQ multiplex PCR; TCRdb holds only in-frame clones, not every one. In the table there are about 330,000 clones, over 80% of which are singletons. The trim removed 6 bases at V and 5 bases at J, leaving 6 bases unmatched. The CDR3 is 14 residues long. The V gene's germline CDR1 is ENHRY and CDR2 SYGVKD. The sample comprised PBMCs or T cells enriched from blood (not recorded which). The origin of this receptor is a young man who had recovered from COVID-19. V gene TRBV10-3 combines with J gene TRBJ2-4; 8 nucleotides line up with TRBD1. CDR3 amino acids: CAISAQGQENIQYF. CDR3 DNA sequence: TGTGCCATCAGCGCCCAGGGACAGGAAAACATTCAGTACTTC.